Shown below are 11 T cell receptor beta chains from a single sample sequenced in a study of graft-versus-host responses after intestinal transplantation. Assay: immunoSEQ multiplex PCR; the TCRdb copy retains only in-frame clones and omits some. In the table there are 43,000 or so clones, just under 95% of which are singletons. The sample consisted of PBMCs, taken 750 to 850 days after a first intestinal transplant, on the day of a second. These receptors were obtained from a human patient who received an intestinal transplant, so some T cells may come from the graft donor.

As DNA, the CDR3 is TGTGCCAGCTCACCGCAGGGGGGATCCATCAATCAGCCCCAGCATTTT. Translating gives CASSPQGGSINQPQHF. This rearrangement joins TRBV18 to TRBJ1-5, with 7 bases aligning to TRBD1. The trim removed 3 bases at V and 3 bases at J, leaving 8 bases unmatched. The germline V gene has CDR1 KGHSH and CDR2 LQKENI. The CDR3 length is 16 residues.

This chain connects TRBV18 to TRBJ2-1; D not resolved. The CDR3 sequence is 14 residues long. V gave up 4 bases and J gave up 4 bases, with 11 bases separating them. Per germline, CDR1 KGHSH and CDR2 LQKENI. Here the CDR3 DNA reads TGTGCCAGCTCACTACTGGGAACTTACAATGAGCAGTTCTTC. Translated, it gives CASSLLGTYNEQFF.

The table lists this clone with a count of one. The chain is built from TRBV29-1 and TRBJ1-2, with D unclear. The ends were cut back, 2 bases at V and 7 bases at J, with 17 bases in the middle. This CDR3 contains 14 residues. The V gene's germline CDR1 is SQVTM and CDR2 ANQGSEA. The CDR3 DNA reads TGCAGCGTTGAATTTGCCCGTAAACCTTTTGGCTACACCTTC. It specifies CSVEFARKPFGYTF.

CDR3 residues: CASSRGRGQPQHF. The CDR3 nucleotides read TGTGCCAGCAGTAGGGGTCGGGGTCAGCCCCAGCATTTT. The chain is built from TRBV6-1 and TRBJ1-5; TRBD1 might be the D (5 bases). The CDR3 covers 13 residues. Germline values: CDR1 MNHNS, CDR2 SASEGT. V lost 5 bases and J 6 bases, leaving 11 bases between the germline ends.

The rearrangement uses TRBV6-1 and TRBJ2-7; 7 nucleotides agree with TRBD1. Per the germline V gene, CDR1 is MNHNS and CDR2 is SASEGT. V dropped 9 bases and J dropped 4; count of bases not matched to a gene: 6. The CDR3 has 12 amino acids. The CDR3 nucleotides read TGTGCCAGTTTACAGGGGATATACGAGCAGTACTTC. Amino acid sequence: CASLQGIYEQYF.

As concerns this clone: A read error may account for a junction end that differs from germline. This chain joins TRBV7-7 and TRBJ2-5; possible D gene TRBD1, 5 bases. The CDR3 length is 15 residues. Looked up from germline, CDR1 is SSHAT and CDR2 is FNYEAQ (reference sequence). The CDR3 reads CASSLADSLGETQYF. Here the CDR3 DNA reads TGTGCTAGCAGCTTAGCCGACAGTCTAGGGGAGACCCAGTACTTC.

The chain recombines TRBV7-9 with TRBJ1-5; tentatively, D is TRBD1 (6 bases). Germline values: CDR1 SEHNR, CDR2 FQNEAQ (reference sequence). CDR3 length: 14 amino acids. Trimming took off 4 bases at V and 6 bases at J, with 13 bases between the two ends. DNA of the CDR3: TGTGCCAGCAGCTCCGGGGGGGCTGGTCAGCCCCAGCATTTT. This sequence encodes CASSSGGAGQPQHF.

CDR3 amino acids: CASSWDSSGANVLTF. CDR3 DNA sequence: TGTGCCAGCAGTTGGGACAGCTCTGGGGCCAACGTCCTGACTTTC. This chain connects TRBV6-6 to TRBJ2-6; 7 positions match TRBD1. Germline V gives CDR1 MNHNY, CDR2 SVGAGI (reference sequence). The CDR3 runs to 15 residues. V was pared by 4 bases and J by 0 bases, with 0 bases of the junction left unmatched.

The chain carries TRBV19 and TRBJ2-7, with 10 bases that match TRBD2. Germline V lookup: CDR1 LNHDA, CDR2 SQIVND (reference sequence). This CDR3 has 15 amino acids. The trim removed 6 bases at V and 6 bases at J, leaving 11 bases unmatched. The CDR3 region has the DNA TGTGCCAGTAGAAATAGCGGGAGGATATCGGGCGAGCAGTACTTC. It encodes CASRNSGRISGEQYF.

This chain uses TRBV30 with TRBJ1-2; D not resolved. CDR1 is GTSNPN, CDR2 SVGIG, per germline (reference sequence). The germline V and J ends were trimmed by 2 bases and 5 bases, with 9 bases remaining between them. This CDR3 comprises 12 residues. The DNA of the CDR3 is TGTGCCTGGAGTTGGGGTGAATATGGCTACACCTTC. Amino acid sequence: CAWSWGEYGYTF.

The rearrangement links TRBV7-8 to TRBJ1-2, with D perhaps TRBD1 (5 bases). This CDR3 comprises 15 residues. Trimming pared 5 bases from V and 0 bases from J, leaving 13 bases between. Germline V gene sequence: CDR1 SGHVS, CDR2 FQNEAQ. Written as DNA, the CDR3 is TGTGCCAGCAGCAAATCGACAGAAGCTAACTATGGCTACACCTTC. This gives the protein CASSKSTEANYGYTF.